This T cell receptor (beta chain) was captured by sequencing in a study of immune characterization of retroperitoneal liposarcoma. From the PCR reads, TCRdb called clonotypes with MiXCR, one entry per CDR3 protein. The sample lists approximately 3,000 distinct CDR3 sequences, less than 55% occurring once. This clonotype is classed as medium-sized. This CDR3 has 14 residues. V gave up 0 bases and J gave up 9 bases, with 12 bases separating them. The germline CDR1 and CDR2 sequences are MNHEY and SVGAGI. The TCR originated in a male donor with retroperitoneal liposarcoma. The sample was tumor tissue. V is TRBV6-5 and J is TRBJ2-1; D unresolved. The chain's CDR3 is CASSYSRSGFEQFF. The CDR3 nucleotides are TGTGCCAGCAGTTACTCGAGATCAGGTTTTGAGCAGTTCTTC.